This TCR beta chain appears in the sequencing data of a study of OX40 agonist ivuxolimab in advanced cancers. Across the study: Antecedent anti-PD-1, anti-PD-L1 or anti-CTLA-4 therapy was permissible, with about 40% having received some.

Overall study results and limits: CD8+ T cells (on average) carried more expanded clones than CD4+ T cells.

In regard to this clone: Its antigen is unidentified.

Clones were sequenced by immunoSEQ multiplex PCR, and TCRdb holds only the in-frame ones, with some missing. The table lists fewer than 85,000 clones, 85% of them singletons. This CDR3 is 15 amino acids long. Looked up from germline, CDR1 is SGHVS and CDR2 is FQNEAQ. V gave up 6 bases and J gave up 5 bases, with 16 bases separating them. This sequence was found in an adult with an advanced solid tumor such as melanoma, head and neck, liver or kidney cancer. The starting material was CD4+ or CD8+ T cells sorted from blood, obtained in a trial of the OX40 agonist ivuxolimab. The gene calls are TRBV7-8 and TRBJ1-4, with a possible D match to TRBD1 (6 bases). The CDR3 DNA is TGTGCCAGCAGGAGAAACAGGGCTGTGAATGAAAAACTGTTTTTT. It yields the protein CASRRNRAVNEKLFF.